These 4 T cell receptor beta chains were all obtained from the same sample, sequenced in a study of T cells in Graves' hyperthyroidism and ophthalmopathy. Amplification targeted TCR beta CDR3 regions from RNA transcripts. With the HTBI primer set, the TCR CDR3 went through a first round of RT-PCR. TCRdb reprocessed the multiplex PCR reads via MiXCR and lists one record per CDR3 protein. The sample contains under 300,000 distinct CDR3 sequences, approximately 20% of which appear only once. The specimen was blood. Source of these receptors: a man under 40 with Graves' ophthalmopathy.

There are many counts of this clonotype. The chain combines TRBV3-1 with TRBJ1-2; 8 nucleotides agree with TRBD1. The CDR3 totals 18 residues. V gave up 0 bases and J gave up 3 bases; unmatched junction bases: 12. Per the germline V gene, CDR1 is LGHDT and CDR2 is YNNKEL (reference sequence). The CDR3 sequence is CASSQEGQGQMSDYGYTF. CDR3 DNA: TGTGCCAGCAGCCAAGAAGGACAGGGCCAGATGAGCGACTATGGCTACACCTTC.

This clonotype was seen at least ten times. V and J are TRBV2 and TRBJ2-5, with 10 nucleotides matching TRBD2. Losses at the gene ends were 4 bases for V and 13 bases for J; bases not matched to a gene: 9. The CDR3 loop spans 13 amino acids. Germline V lookup: CDR1 SNHLY, CDR2 FYNNEI. CDR3 sequence: CASSAPAGGRLYF. Written as DNA, the CDR3 is TGTGCCAGCAGTGCTCCAGCGGGAGGGCGTTTGTACTTC.

This clonotype was detected many times. The rearrangement joins TRBV12-3 or TRBV12-4 to TRBJ1-5; 7 bases agree with TRBD1. This CDR3 is 16 amino acids long. Trimming removed 7 bases from V and 5 bases from J; junction bases left unmatched: 14. The CDR3 sequence is CASTLRGRGNDQPQHF. For the CDR3, the DNA is TGTGCCAGCACCTTGAGGGGCAGGGGGAACGATCAGCCCCAGCATTTT.

This chain uses TRBV3-1 with TRBJ2-1, with D possibly called TRBD1 or TRBD2 (6 bases each). The V end lost 3 bases, the J end lost 6 bases, and 18 bases lay between the germline ends. The germline V gene encodes CDR1 LGHDT and CDR2 YNNKEL (reference sequence). This CDR3 is built from 16 residues. CDR3 bases: TGTGCCAGCAGCCATGATTGGGGGGCCAATCCCAATGAGCAGTTCTTC. Its protein is CASSHDWGANPNEQFF.